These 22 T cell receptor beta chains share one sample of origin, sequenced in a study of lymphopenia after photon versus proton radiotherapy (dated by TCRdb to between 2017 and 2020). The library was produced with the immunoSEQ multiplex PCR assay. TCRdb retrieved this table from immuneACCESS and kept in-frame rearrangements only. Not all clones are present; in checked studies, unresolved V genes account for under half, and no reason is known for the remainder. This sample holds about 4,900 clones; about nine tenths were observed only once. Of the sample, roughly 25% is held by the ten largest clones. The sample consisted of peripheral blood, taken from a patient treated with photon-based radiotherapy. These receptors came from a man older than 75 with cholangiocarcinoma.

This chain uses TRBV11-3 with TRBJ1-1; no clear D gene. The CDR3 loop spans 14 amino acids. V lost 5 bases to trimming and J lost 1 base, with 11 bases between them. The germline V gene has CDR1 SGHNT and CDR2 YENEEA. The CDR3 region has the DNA TGTGCCAGCAGCCCTCGCGCGGGGAACACTGAAGCTTTCTTT. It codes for CASSPRAGNTEAFF.

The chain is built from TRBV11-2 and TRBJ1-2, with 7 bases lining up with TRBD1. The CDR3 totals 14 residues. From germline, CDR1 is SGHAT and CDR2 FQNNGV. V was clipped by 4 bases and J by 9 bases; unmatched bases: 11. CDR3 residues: CASSSLGGRRRYTF. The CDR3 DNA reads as TGTGCCAGCAGCTCTCTAGGGGGCAGGCGTCGCTACACCTTC. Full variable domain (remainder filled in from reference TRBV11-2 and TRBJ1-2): EAGVAQSPRYKIIEKRQSVAFWCNPISGHATLYWYQQILGQGPKLLIQFQNNGVVDDSQLPKDRFSAERLKGVDSTLKIQPAKLEDSAVYLCASSSLGGRRRYTFGSGTRLTVV.

The DNA for the CDR3 is TGTGCCAGCAGACTAAGCGGGGGATTCTCCTACGAGCAGTACTTC. Protein sequence: CASRLSGGFSYEQYF. The chain is built from TRBV2 and TRBJ2-7, with 8 bases lining up with TRBD2. This CDR3 region has 15 residues. Unmatched junction bases numbered 7, after V lost 6 bases and J lost 0 bases. The germline gives CDR1 SNHLY, CDR2 FYNNEI.

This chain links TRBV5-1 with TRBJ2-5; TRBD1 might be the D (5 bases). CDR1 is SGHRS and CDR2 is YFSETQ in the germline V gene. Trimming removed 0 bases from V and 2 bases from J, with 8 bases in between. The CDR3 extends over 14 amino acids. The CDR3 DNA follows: TGCGCCAGCAGCTTGGGGGGCCTTCAAGAGACCCAGTACTTC. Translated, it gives CASSLGGLQETQYF.

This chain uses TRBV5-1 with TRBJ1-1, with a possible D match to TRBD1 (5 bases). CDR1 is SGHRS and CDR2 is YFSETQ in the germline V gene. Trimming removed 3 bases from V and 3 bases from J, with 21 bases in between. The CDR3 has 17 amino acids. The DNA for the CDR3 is TGCGCCAGCAGCTACTTCCCCTTTGGGACGGAGGACACTGAAGCTTTCTTT. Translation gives CASSYFPFGTEDTEAFF.

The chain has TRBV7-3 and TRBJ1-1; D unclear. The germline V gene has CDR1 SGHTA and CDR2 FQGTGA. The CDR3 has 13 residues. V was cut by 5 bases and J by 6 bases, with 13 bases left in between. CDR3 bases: TGTGCCAGCAGCCGAGACAACCAGGCTGAAGCTTTCTTT. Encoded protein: CASSRDNQAEAFF.

The CDR3 loop reads CASSSSSGVSYEQYF. In DNA, the CDR3 is TGTGCCAGCAGCTCATCTAGCGGGGTCTCCTACGAGCAGTACTTC. The gene calls are TRBV13 and TRBJ2-7, with TRBD2 identical over 9 bases. With V trimmed by 4 bases and J by 0 bases, 4 bases remained unmatched. The germline CDR1 and CDR2 sequences are PRHDT and FYEKMQ (reference sequence). The CDR3 extends over 15 amino acids.

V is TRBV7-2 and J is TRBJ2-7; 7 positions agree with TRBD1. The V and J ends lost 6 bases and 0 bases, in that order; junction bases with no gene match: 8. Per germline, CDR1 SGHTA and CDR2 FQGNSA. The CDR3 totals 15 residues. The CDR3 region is CASSSAGTDSYEQYF. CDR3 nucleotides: TGTGCCAGCAGTTCCGCCGGGACAGACTCCTACGAGCAGTACTTC.

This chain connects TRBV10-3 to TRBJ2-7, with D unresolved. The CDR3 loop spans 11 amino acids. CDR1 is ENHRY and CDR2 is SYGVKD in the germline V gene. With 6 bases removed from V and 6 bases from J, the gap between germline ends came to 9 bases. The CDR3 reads CAIRRVGEQYF. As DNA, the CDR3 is TGTGCCATCAGAAGGGTTGGCGAGCAGTACTTC.

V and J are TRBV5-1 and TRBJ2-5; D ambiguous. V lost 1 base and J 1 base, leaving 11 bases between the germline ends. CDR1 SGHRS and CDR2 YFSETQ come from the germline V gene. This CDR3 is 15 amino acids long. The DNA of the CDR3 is TGCGCCAGCAGCTTGATGAACGTCTTCCAAGAGACCCAGTACTTC. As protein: CASSLMNVFQETQYF.

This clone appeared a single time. For the CDR3, the DNA is TGCGCCAGCAGCCAAACGACAGCTCCCTATGGCTACACCTTC. It codes for CASSQTTAPYGYTF. The chain joins TRBV4-1 to TRBJ1-2, with D perhaps TRBD1 (5 bases). Germline V gives CDR1 MGHRA, CDR2 YSYEKL. V was cut by 2 bases and J by 4 bases, with 11 bases left in between. The length of the CDR3 is 14 residues.

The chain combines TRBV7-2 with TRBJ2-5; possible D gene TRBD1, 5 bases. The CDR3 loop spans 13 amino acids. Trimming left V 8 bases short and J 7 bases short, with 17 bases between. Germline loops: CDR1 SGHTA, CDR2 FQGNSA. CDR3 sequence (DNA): TGTGCCAGCGGAAGAACGACCCAGGGGACCCAGTACTTC. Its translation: CASGRTTQGTQYF.

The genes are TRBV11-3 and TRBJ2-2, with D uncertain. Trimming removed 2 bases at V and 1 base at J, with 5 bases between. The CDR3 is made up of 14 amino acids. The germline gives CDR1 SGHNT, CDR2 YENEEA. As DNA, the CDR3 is TGTGCCAGCAGCTTAAGCCTGAACACCGGGGAGCTGTTTTTT. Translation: CASSLSLNTGELFF.

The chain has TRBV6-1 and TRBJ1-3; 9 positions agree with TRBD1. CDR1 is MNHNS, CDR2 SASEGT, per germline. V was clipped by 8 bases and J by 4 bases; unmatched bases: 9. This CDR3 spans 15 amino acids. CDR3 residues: CASLTYRGLGNTIYF. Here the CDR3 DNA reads TGTGCCAGCTTAACCTACAGGGGGCTGGGAAACACCATATATTTT.

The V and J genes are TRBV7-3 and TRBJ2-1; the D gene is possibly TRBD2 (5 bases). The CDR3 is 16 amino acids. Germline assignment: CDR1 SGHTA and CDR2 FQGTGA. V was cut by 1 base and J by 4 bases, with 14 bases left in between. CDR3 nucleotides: TGTGCCAGCAGCTTAAACGGGGTATTGGGTTACAATGAGCAGTTCTTC. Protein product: CASSLNGVLGYNEQFF.

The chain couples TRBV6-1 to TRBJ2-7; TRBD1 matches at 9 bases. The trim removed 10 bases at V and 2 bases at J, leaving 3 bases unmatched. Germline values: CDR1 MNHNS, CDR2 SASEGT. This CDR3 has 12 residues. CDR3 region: CAIQGATYEQYF. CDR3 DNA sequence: TGTGCCATACAGGGGGCCACCTACGAGCAGTACTTC.

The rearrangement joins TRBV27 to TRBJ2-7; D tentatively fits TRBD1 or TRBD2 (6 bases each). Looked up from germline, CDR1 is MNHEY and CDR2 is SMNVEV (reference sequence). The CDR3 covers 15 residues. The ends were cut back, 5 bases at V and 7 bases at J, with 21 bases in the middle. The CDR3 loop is CASSTPGLGAKEQYF. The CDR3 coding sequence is TGTGCCAGCAGTACCCCGGGACTGGGGGCTAAAGAGCAGTACTTC.

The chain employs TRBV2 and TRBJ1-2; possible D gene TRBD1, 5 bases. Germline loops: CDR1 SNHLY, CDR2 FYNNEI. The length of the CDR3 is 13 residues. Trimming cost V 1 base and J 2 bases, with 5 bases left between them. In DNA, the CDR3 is TGTGCCAGCAGTGAAGAGGGGAACTATGGCTACACCTTC. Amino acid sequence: CASSEEGNYGYTF.

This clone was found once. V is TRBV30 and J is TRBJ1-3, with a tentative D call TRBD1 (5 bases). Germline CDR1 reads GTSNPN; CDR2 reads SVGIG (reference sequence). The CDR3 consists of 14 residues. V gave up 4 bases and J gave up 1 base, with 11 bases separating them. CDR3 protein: CAWTLGTSGNTIYF. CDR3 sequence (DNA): TGTGCCTGGACCCTAGGGACGTCTGGAAACACCATATATTTT.

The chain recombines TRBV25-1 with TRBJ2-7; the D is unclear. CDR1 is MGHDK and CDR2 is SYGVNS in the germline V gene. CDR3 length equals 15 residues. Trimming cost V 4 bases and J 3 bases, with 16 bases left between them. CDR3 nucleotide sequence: TGTGCCAGCAGTGCGCCCGAAATTGGGCACTACGAGCAGTACTTC. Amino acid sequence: CASSAPEIGHYEQYF.

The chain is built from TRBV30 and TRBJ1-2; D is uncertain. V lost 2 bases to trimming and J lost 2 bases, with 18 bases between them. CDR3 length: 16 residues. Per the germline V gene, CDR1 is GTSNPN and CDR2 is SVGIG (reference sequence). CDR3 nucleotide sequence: TGTGCCTGGAGTCCATTCGGGAGTAAAGGGAACTATGGCTACACCTTC. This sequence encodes CAWSPFGSKGNYGYTF.

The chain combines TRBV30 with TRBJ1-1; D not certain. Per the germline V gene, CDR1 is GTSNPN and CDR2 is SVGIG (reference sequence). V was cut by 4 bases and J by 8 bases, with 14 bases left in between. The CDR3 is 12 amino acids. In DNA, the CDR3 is TGTGCCTGGACTGTTCAGGTCGGGGAAGCTTTCTTT. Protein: CAWTVQVGEAFF.